The 17 T cell receptor beta chains below come from one sample, sequenced in a study of blood T cell repertoires in COVID-19. TCRdb keeps only in-frame clones here, not all; method: immunoSEQ multiplex PCR. In the table there are roughly 80,000 clones, approximately 76% of which are singletons. The sequenced sample was peripheral blood. All receptors come from a man aged 70-80 years with active or convalescent COVID-19.

This clone showed up just once. V gene TRBV19 combines with J gene TRBJ1-2, with D possibly being TRBD1 (5 bases). With 0 bases removed from V and 8 bases from J, the gap between germline ends came to 10 bases. Germline-derived CDR1 and CDR2 are LNHDA and SQIVND (reference sequence). The CDR3 runs to 13 residues. Here the CDR3 DNA reads TGTGCCAGTAGTATAGAAGAAGGGGCGGGCTACACCTTC. Translated, it gives CASSIEEGAGYTF. The full variable domain, its missing parts supplied by reference TRBV19 and TRBJ1-2, is DGGITQSPKYLFRKEGQNVTLSCEQNLNHDAMYWYRQDPGQGLRLIYYSQIVNDFQKGDIAEGYSVSREKKESFPLTVTSAQKNPTAFYLCASSIEEGAGYTFGSGTRLTVV.

V is TRBV10-1 and J is TRBJ2-7; D gene unclear. This CDR3 contains 14 residues. V dropped 7 bases and J dropped 3 bases, with 16 bases sitting between them. Germline V CDR1 and CDR2: WNHNN, SYGVQD (reference sequence). The CDR3 bases are TGCGCCAGCAAGGCAGGAACCCCAATCTACGAGCAGTACTTC. Translation gives CASKAGTPIYEQYF.

V usage is TRBV9 and J usage is TRBJ2-2; D might be TRBD1 (5 bases). V dropped 2 bases and J dropped 3 bases, with 5 bases sitting between them. The CDR3 loop spans 13 amino acids. CDR1 and CDR2 from the germline V gene are SGDLS and YYNGEE. The CDR3 DNA sequence: TGTGCCAGCAGCGTGGGGCACACCGGGGAGCTGTTTTTT. It encodes CASSVGHTGELFF.

The chain carries TRBV5-1 and TRBJ2-3, with 14 bases lining up with TRBD2. CDR3 size: 17 residues. CDR1 and CDR2 from the germline V gene are SGHRS and YFSETQ. The J segment lost 2 bases and the V segment lost 2 bases, leaving 4 bases of the junction unmatched. CDR3 protein: CASSFGTSGRNTDTQYF. For the CDR3, the DNA is TGCGCCAGCAGCTTTGGGACTAGCGGGAGAAACACAGATACGCAGTATTTT.

This chain links TRBV7-8 with TRBJ1-1; no clear D gene. Looked up from germline, CDR1 is SGHVS and CDR2 is FQNEAQ. V was shortened by 3 bases and J by 2 bases, with 7 bases between the two germline ends. This CDR3 has 13 residues. CDR3: CASSFSGNTEAFF. The CDR3 bases are TGTGCCAGCAGCTTCAGCGGCAACACTGAAGCTTTCTTT.

The chain couples TRBV5-4 to TRBJ1-6; D is unresolved. The CDR3 is 15 residues long. Germline CDR1 SGHNT, CDR2 YYREEE (reference sequence). Deletions cut 3 bases from V and 7 bases from J, with 14 bases between. The CDR3, as DNA: TGTGCCAGCAGCTCCATCATCGGTATGAATTCACCCCTCCACTTT. It is translated as CASSSIIGMNSPLHF.

The chain carries TRBV5-6 and TRBJ2-1; TRBD2 agrees at 11 bases. CDR1 is SGHDT, CDR2 YYEEEE, per germline. J lost 6 bases, V lost 5 bases, and 7 bases had no gene match. CDR3 length: 15 residues. The CDR3 here is CASRLGLAGINEQFF. In nucleotides, the CDR3 is TGTGCCAGCAGACTTGGACTAGCGGGCATCAATGAGCAGTTCTTC. Full variable domain (remainder filled in from reference TRBV5-6 and TRBJ2-1): DAGVTQSPTHLIKTRGQQVTLRCSPKSGHDTVSWYQQALGQGPQFIFQYYEEEERQRGNFPDRFSGHQFPNYSSELNVNALLLGDSALYLCASRLGLAGINEQFFGPGTRLTVL.

The V call is TRBV7-9, the J call TRBJ1-2; 8 bases are a match to TRBD1. The CDR3 is 16 amino acids. The V and J ends lost 6 bases and 2 bases, in that order; junction bases with no gene match: 11. The V gene's germline CDR1 is SEHNR and CDR2 FQNEAQ (reference sequence). CDR3 in amino acids: CASSPDYSGGNYGYTF. The CDR3 region has the DNA TGTGCCAGCAGTCCAGACTACTCAGGGGGCAACTATGGCTACACCTTC.

The V call is TRBV4-1, the J call TRBJ2-5; possible D gene TRBD1, 6 bases. The CDR3 extends over 15 amino acids. Trimming removed 6 bases at V and 5 bases at J, with 19 bases between. The germline gives CDR1 MGHRA, CDR2 YSYEKL. DNA for the CDR3: TGCGCCAGCAGGTCGACAGGACCTACGGGGGAGACCCAGTACTTC. It encodes CASRSTGPTGETQYF.

V gene TRBV3-1 (or the pseudogene TRBV3-2) combines with J gene TRBJ2-2; 13 positions agree with TRBD2. Germline CDR1 reads LGHDT; CDR2 reads YNNKEL (reference sequence). Trimming at V came to 6 bases and at J to 6 bases, leaving 4 bases not matched to a gene. The CDR3 is 15 residues long. This chain's CDR3 is CASRLTSGGAGELFF. CDR3 DNA sequence: TGTGCCAGCAGATTAACTAGCGGGGGGGCCGGGGAGCTGTTTTTT.

The chain carries TRBV12-5 and TRBJ1-1; D perhaps matches TRBD1 (5 bases). Germline V CDR1 and CDR2: LGHNT, FRNRAP. V was trimmed by 6 bases and J by 0 bases, leaving 14 bases between them. The CDR3 covers 15 residues. Written as DNA, the CDR3 is TGTGCTAGTGGCCGGGGGGACCAAATGAACACTGAAGCTTTCTTT. Protein sequence: CASGRGDQMNTEAFF. Supplemented by reference TRBV12-5 and TRBJ1-1, the full variable domain reads DARVTQTPRHKVTEMGQEVTMRCQPILGHNTVFWYRQTMMQGLELLAYFRNRAPLDDSGMPKDRFSAEMPDATLATLKIQPSEPRDSAVYFCASGRGDQMNTEAFFGQGTRLTVV.

The CDR3: CASSQSGTNHNEQFF. DNA for the CDR3: TGTGCCAGCAGCCAATCGGGGACTAACCACAATGAGCAGTTCTTC. The gene calls are TRBV3-1 (or the pseudogene TRBV3-2) and TRBJ2-1, with 7 bases that match TRBD2. CDR1 is LGHDT, CDR2 YNNKEL, per germline (reference sequence). V gave up 2 bases and J gave up 5 bases; unmatched junction bases: 6. The CDR3 runs to 15 residues.

This rearrangement joins TRBV19 to TRBJ1-5; D gene unclear. V gave up 3 bases and J gave up 2 bases, with 17 bases separating them. The CDR3 loop spans 17 amino acids. Per the germline V gene, CDR1 is LNHDA and CDR2 is SQIVND (reference sequence). CDR3 amino acids: CASSMVVPSFRNQPQHF. The CDR3 coding sequence is TGTGCCAGTAGTATGGTAGTCCCTAGTTTTCGCAATCAGCCCCAGCATTTT.

CDR3 region: CAINSGGPIDTQYF. The CDR3 DNA is TGTGCAATAAATAGCGGGGGGCCAATAGATACGCAGTATTTT. The rearrangement uses TRBV10-3 and TRBJ2-3; TRBD2 matches at 10 bases. The germline CDR1 and CDR2 sequences are ENHRY and SYGVKD. The CDR3 runs 14 residues.

The CDR3 sequence: CASSYERGLAKNIQYF. CDR3 bases: TGTGCCAGCAGTTACGAGCGGGGTTTAGCCAAAAACATTCAGTACTTC. The chain couples TRBV6-6 to TRBJ2-4; 7 nucleotides line up with TRBD2. This CDR3 region has 16 residues. The V gene end was trimmed by 2 bases and the J gene end by 0 bases; junction bases not matched to a gene: 4. Germline values: CDR1 MNHNY, CDR2 SVGAGI (reference sequence).

V gene TRBV19 combines with J gene TRBJ1-1, with TRBD1 identical over 7 bases. The CDR3 has 12 residues. Germline V gives CDR1 LNHDA, CDR2 SQIVND (reference sequence). After removal of 7 bases from V and 7 bases from J, the junction contained 6 bases not matched to a gene. The CDR3 nucleotides read TGTGCCAGTATTACTGGACAGGATGAAGCTTTCTTT. This gives the protein CASITGQDEAFF. Together with reference TRBV19 and TRBJ1-1, the CDR3 gives the full variable domain: DGGITQSPKYLFRKEGQNVTLSCEQNLNHDAMYWYRQDPGQGLRLIYYSQIVNDFQKGDIAEGYSVSREKKESFPLTVTSAQKNPTAFYLCASITGQDEAFFGQGTRLTVV.

J is TRBJ2-5 and V is TRBV27, with TRBD1 matching 7 bases. Near its end, the DNA agrees better with TRBJ2-7, so the J call may be wrong. This CDR3 region has 14 residues. CDR1 is MNHEY and CDR2 is SMNVEV in the germline V gene (reference sequence). The CDR3 region is CASGAPGTAYEQYF. The CDR3, as DNA: TGTGCCAGCGGCGCCCCTGGGACAGCCTACGAGCAGTACTTC.